The sequence of this T cell receptor (beta chain) was determined in a study of blood T cell repertoires in COVID-19. Study-level information: PBMCs, B-cell-depleted T cells, or T cells were the source of the cDNA or gDNA that made up the material.

Enrollees, 18 to 89 years old, lived in 24 US areas. The length of the CDR3 is 13 residues. Between the trimmed V and J ends, which lost 0 bases and 5 bases, there was a span of 5 bases. The germline gives CDR1 SGHAT, CDR2 FQNNGV. TCRdb's copy holds only in-frame clones and misses some; the assay was immunoSEQ multiplex PCR. The table includes about 380,000 clones, more than 75% detected once. Sequencing input: PBMCs or T cells enriched from blood (not recorded which). The chain combines TRBV11-2 with TRBJ1-5; D unclear. The TCR was taken from a woman under 30 who had recovered from COVID-19. CDR3 sequence (DNA): TGTGCCAGCAGCTTAGATCCGGATCAGCCCCAGCATTTT. Protein product: CASSLDPDQPQHF.